This entry is about one T cell receptor (beta chain). V was trimmed by 4 bases and J by 1 base, leaving 13 bases between them. This CDR3 has 15 amino acids. Germline V gene sequence: CDR1 SGHNT, CDR2 YYREEE (reference sequence). The sample is drawn from a study of beta chain features in type 1 diabetes. Expressed TCRB transcripts got sequenced, as all isolated RNA was reverse transcribed. The method was immunoSEQ multiplex PCR; TCRdb's version includes in-frame clones alone and lacks a portion of them. The sample shows hundreds of thousands of clones, about 14% of them seen only once. The chain recombines TRBV5-4 with TRBJ2-3, with D possibly matching TRBD1 (6 bases). This TCR was recovered from a woman between 40 and 50 years old in good health. Sequencing was performed on naive CD4+ T cells from blood. The CDR3 DNA sequence: TGTGCCAGCAGCCTGACAGGTTGGGGCACAGATACGCAGTATTTT. This encodes CASSLTGWGTDTQYF.